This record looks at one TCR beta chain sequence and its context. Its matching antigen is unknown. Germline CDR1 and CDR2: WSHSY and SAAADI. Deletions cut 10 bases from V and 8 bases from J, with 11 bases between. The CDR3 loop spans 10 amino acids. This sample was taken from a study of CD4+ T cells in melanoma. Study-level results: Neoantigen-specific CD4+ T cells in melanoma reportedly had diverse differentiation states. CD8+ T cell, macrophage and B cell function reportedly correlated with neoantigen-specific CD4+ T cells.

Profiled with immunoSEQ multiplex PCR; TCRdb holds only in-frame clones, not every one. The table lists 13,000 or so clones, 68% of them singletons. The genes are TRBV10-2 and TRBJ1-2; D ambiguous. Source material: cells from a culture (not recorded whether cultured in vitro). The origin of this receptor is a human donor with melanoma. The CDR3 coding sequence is TGCGCCACGAGGGTAAACGGCTACACCTTC. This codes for CATRVNGYTF.